The sequence of this TCR beta chain was determined in a study of blood T cell repertoires in COVID-19. Turning to the study itself: T cells, B-cell-depleted T cells, or PBMCs provided the cDNA or gDNA that served as material.

The data were produced by immunoSEQ multiplex PCR, yet TCRdb's version contains in-frame clones alone and is incomplete. The sample contains over 200,000 clones, about 87% of which appear only once. This CDR3 has 15 amino acids. The V gene end was trimmed by 3 bases and the J gene end by 6 bases; junction bases not matched to a gene: 11. Germline lookup yields CDR1 GTSNPN and CDR2 SVGIG (reference sequence). Adults between about 18 and 89 years of age took part from fewer than 30 US areas. Participants in the exposed group had met a COVID-19 case in the 2 weeks before joining the study. The TCR comes from a woman in her twenties or thirties who had been exposed to COVID-19. The source material was PBMCs or T cells enriched from blood (not recorded which). V is TRBV30 and J is TRBJ1-1; 9 bases agree with TRBD1. The CDR3 nucleotides are TGTGCCTGGAGGGGGTCCTTACAGGGGGCTGCTGAAGCTTTCTTT. It yields the protein CAWRGSLQGAAEAFF.